The 28 T cell receptor beta chains in this list originate from one sample, sequenced in a study of blood T cell repertoires in COVID-19. Produced via immunoSEQ multiplex PCR; TCRdb's table is partial and in-frame only. The table lists approximately 97,000 clones, about 91% of them singletons. Sequenced material: peripheral blood. The receptors originated from a man younger than 30 with acute or convalescent COVID-19.

CDR3 region: CASRSPQGAAEAFF. DNA of the CDR3: TGTGCCAGCAGATCCCCCCAGGGGGCTGCTGAAGCTTTCTTT. This chain uses TRBV27 with TRBJ1-1, with 8 bases identical to TRBD1. The CDR3 runs 14 residues. The V gene's germline CDR1 is MNHEY and CDR2 SMNVEV (reference sequence). V was pared by 6 bases and J by 6 bases, with 9 bases of the junction left unmatched.

This clone was seen once. The gene calls are TRBV5-1 and TRBJ1-5, with TRBD1 matching over 9 bases. The CDR3 contains 15 residues. V lost 2 bases, J lost 1 base, and 1 base stayed unmatched. The germline gives CDR1 SGHRS, CDR2 YFSETQ. The CDR3 region has the DNA TGCGCCAGCAGCTTCGGACAGGGGAGCAATCAGCCCCAGCATTTT. Translated: CASSFGQGSNQPQHF.

The rearrangement uses TRBV9 and TRBJ1-1; a possible D gene is TRBD1 (6 bases). The CDR3 totals 15 residues. Germline-derived CDR1 and CDR2 are SGDLS and YYNGEE. V lost 4 bases, J lost 10 bases, and 23 bases lay in between. CDR3 amino acids: CASSPIGGERGAAFF. DNA of the CDR3: TGTGCCAGCAGCCCCATCGGGGGGGAGCGGGGGGCAGCTTTCTTT. Variable domain in full (rest from reference TRBV9 and TRBJ1-1): DSGVTQTPKHLITATGQRVTLRCSPRSGDLSVYWYQQSLDQGLQFLIQYYNGEERAKGNILERFSAQQFPDLHSELNLSSLELGDSALYFCASSPIGGERGAAFFGQGTRLTVV.

This chain connects TRBV30 to TRBJ1-3, with D hard to call. V was pared by 2 bases and J by 0 bases, with 8 bases between. This CDR3 has 14 residues. Germline CDR1 is GTSNPN and CDR2 is SVGIG (reference sequence). CDR3 in DNA: TGTGCCTGGAGTAGCACTTCCTCTGGAAACACCATATATTTT. Translating gives CAWSSTSSGNTIYF.

This sequence joins TRBV2 and TRBJ1-1; the match to TRBD1 covers 7 bases. Trimming at V came to 8 bases and at J to 0 bases, leaving 6 bases not matched to a gene. This CDR3 region has 14 residues. Germline V gene data show CDR1 as SNHLY and CDR2 as FYNNEI. The CDR3 spells CASGRQGLNTEAFF. DNA for the CDR3: TGTGCCAGCGGCAGACAGGGCCTGAACACTGAAGCTTTCTTT.

The chain links TRBV11-2 to TRBJ2-7; TRBD2 is a possible D gene (6 bases). Germline CDR1 and CDR2: SGHAT and FQNNGV. The V and J ends lost 5 bases and 1 base respectively, with 15 bases between them. This CDR3 spans 15 amino acids. CDR3 residues: CASSDRFGGSYEQYF. Written as DNA, the CDR3 is TGTGCCAGCAGCGATCGGTTCGGGGGTTCCTACGAGCAGTACTTC. Filled out from reference TRBV11-2 and TRBJ2-7, the complete variable domain reads EAGVAQSPRYKIIEKRQSVAFWCNPISGHATLYWYQQILGQGPKLLIQFQNNGVVDDSQLPKDRFSAERLKGVDSTLKIQPAKLEDSAVYLCASSDRFGGSYEQYFGPGTRLTVT.

The chain employs TRBV9 and TRBJ1-2, with TRBD1 matching 9 bases. Germline V lookup: CDR1 SGDLS, CDR2 YYNGEE. V shed 4 bases, J shed 5 bases, and the junction held 3 bases outside the gene matches. This CDR3 contains 13 residues. CDR3 nucleotide sequence: TGTGCCAGCAGCCCCGGGACAGGGTATGGCTACACCTTC. Its translation is CASSPGTGYGYTF.

The rearrangement links TRBV5-1 to TRBJ1-1, with 7 bases matching TRBD1. The CDR3 extends over 16 amino acids. CDR1 and CDR2 (germline): SGHRS, YFSETQ. Losses at the gene ends were 4 bases for V and 1 base for J; bases not matched to a gene: 10. The CDR3 DNA reads TGCGCCAGCAGCCTACCAGGAGGGGGCCGGAACACTGAAGCTTTCTTT. Translated, it gives CASSLPGGGRNTEAFF.

The CDR3 reads CASSIESGGALGELFF. CDR3 bases: TGTGCCAGTAGTATAGAAAGCGGGGGGGCCCTCGGGGAGCTGTTTTTT. V and J are TRBV19 and TRBJ2-2; 10 bases are a match to TRBD2. Germline CDR1 is LNHDA and CDR2 is SQIVND (reference sequence). CDR3 length equals 16 residues. The J segment lost 7 bases and the V segment lost 0 bases, leaving 5 bases of the junction unmatched. Drawing the rest from reference TRBV19 and TRBJ2-2, the complete variable domain is DGGITQSPKYLFRKEGQNVTLSCEQNLNHDAMYWYRQDPGQGLRLIYYSQIVNDFQKGDIAEGYSVSREKKESFPLTVTSAQKNPTAFYLCASSIESGGALGELFFGEGSRLTVL.

The gene calls are TRBV5-4 and TRBJ2-2, with D possibly TRBD2 on 6 matching bases. This CDR3 has 15 residues. Trimming removed 4 bases at V and 5 bases at J, with 15 bases between. CDR1 is SGHNT and CDR2 is YYREEE in the germline V gene (reference sequence). In DNA, the CDR3 is TGTGCCAGCAGCCCCCTTGCAGGGAGGACCGGGGAGCTGTTTTTT. Protein product: CASSPLAGRTGELFF.

The V call is TRBV19, the J call TRBJ1-2; tentative D call: TRBD1 (6 bases). The CDR3 extends over 15 amino acids. Germline V gene sequence: CDR1 LNHDA, CDR2 SQIVND (reference sequence). V was shortened by 6 bases and J by 5 bases, with 19 bases between the two germline ends. In nucleotides, the CDR3 is TGTGCCAGTAGCCTTACAGGGATGGTACGGTATGGCTACACCTTC. It yields the protein CASSLTGMVRYGYTF.

V gene TRBV18 combines with J gene TRBJ1-1; 7 bases are shared with TRBD1. The CDR3 has 16 amino acids. Germline CDR1 is KGHSH and CDR2 is LQKENI. With 4 bases clipped from V and 0 bases from J, the junction kept 8 bases outside the gene matches. The CDR3 DNA follows: TGTGCCAGCTCACATAATCCGGGACAGATGAACACTGAAGCTTTCTTT. This sequence encodes CASSHNPGQMNTEAFF.

This clone showed up just a few times. The chain is built from TRBV19 and TRBJ1-5, with TRBD1 matching over 8 bases. Looked up from germline, CDR1 is LNHDA and CDR2 is SQIVND (reference sequence). This CDR3 comprises 14 residues. Trimming cost V 6 bases and J 4 bases; bases outside gene matches: 5. The CDR3 DNA sequence: TGTGCCAGTAGGTCGGACAGGGCAAATCAGCCCCAGCATTTT. It specifies CASRSDRANQPQHF. Supplemented by reference TRBV19 and TRBJ1-5, the full variable domain reads DGGITQSPKYLFRKEGQNVTLSCEQNLNHDAMYWYRQDPGQGLRLIYYSQIVNDFQKGDIAEGYSVSREKKESFPLTVTSAQKNPTAFYLCASRSDRANQPQHFGDGTRLSIL.

The chain couples TRBV3-1 (or the pseudogene TRBV3-2) to TRBJ1-6, with 7 bases lining up with TRBD1. The germline gives CDR1 LGHDT, CDR2 YNNKEL (reference sequence). The CDR3 runs 17 residues. The V segment lost 6 bases and the J segment 8 bases; nucleotides outside the gene matches: 16. For the CDR3, the DNA is TGTGCCAGCAGTCAGACAGGGTTTAGCGGTATAGATTCACCCCTCCACTTT. The encoded protein is CASSQTGFSGIDSPLHF.

The chain combines TRBV7-9 with TRBJ1-3, with 8 bases aligning to TRBD1. This CDR3 region has 17 residues. The germline CDR1 and CDR2 sequences are SEHNR and FQNEAQ (reference sequence). After removal of 0 bases from V and 0 bases from J, the junction contained 4 bases not matched to a gene. CDR3 DNA: TGTGCCAGCAGCTTAGCGGGGACAGGCCTCTCTGGAAACACCATATATTTT. Translation: CASSLAGTGLSGNTIYF.

CDR3 residues: CSFCLQGAFCNEQFF. The CDR3 nucleotides are TGCAGCTTTTGTCTACAGGGGGCATTTTGCAATGAGCAGTTCTTC. The genes are TRBV29-1 and TRBJ2-1; 9 bases map to TRBD1. V gave up 8 bases and J gave up 6 bases; unmatched junction bases: 14. The CDR3 totals 15 residues. Germline CDR1 is SQVTM and CDR2 is ANQGSEA.

The DNA of the CDR3 is TGTGCCAGCAGTGAACAGACAGGGCCTGGTCAGCCCCAGCATTTT. Translated: CASSEQTGPGQPQHF. The chain links TRBV6-1 to TRBJ1-5; the match to TRBD1 covers 7 bases. Germline trimming cut 2 bases from V and 6 bases from J; bases unmatched to any gene: 7. This CDR3 contains 15 residues. Germline values: CDR1 MNHNS, CDR2 SASEGT.

The rearrangement joins TRBV5-1 to TRBJ2-1, with D tentatively TRBD1 (5 bases). V lost 2 bases and J 2 bases, leaving 14 bases between the germline ends. This CDR3 has 16 residues. CDR1 and CDR2 from the germline V gene are SGHRS and YFSETQ. The CDR3: CASSLGRGWTYNEQFF. CDR3 nucleotides: TGCGCCAGCAGCTTAGGAAGGGGATGGACCTACAATGAGCAGTTCTTC. Using reference TRBV5-1 and TRBJ2-1 for the parts outside the CDR3, the full variable domain is KAGVTQTPRYLIKTRGQQVTLSCSPISGHRSVSWYQQTPGQGLQFLFEYFSETQRNKGNFPGRFSGRQFSNSRSEMNVSTLELGDSALYLCASSLGRGWTYNEQFFGPGTRLTVL.

This sequence joins TRBV5-1 and TRBJ2-7, with D possibly TRBD2 on 6 matching bases. This CDR3 is built from 15 residues. Germline values: CDR1 SGHRS, CDR2 YFSETQ. The germline V and J ends were trimmed by 0 bases and 3 bases, with 13 bases remaining between them. DNA for the CDR3: TGCGCCAGCAGCTTGGTGGAGGGAGGCCACTACGAGCAGTACTTC. It encodes CASSLVEGGHYEQYF.

This chain joins TRBV7-9 and TRBJ1-6; a weak D match, TRBD1 (6 bases). V shed 1 base and J shed 8 bases, with 15 bases lying between them. The CDR3 consists of 16 residues. Per germline, CDR1 SEHNR and CDR2 FQNEAQ (reference sequence). The CDR3 sequence: CASSLDAITGYSPLHF. Here the CDR3 DNA reads TGTGCCAGCAGCTTAGATGCCATAACAGGGTATTCACCCCTCCACTTT.

The V call is TRBV24-1, the J call TRBJ2-2, with D possibly being TRBD2 (6 bases). CDR3 length: 16 amino acids. Between the trimmed V and J ends, which lost 1 base and 3 bases, there was a span of 11 bases. The germline CDR1 and CDR2 sequences are KGHDR and SFDVKD. In DNA form, the CDR3 reads TGTGCCACCAGTGATTTAGGAGGGGCTGACACCGGGGAGCTGTTTTTT. This gives the protein CATSDLGGADTGELFF.

The chain joins TRBV15 to TRBJ1-6; TRBD1 aligns across 7 bases. CDR3 size: 14 residues. Germline V lookup: CDR1 LNHNV, CDR2 YYDKDF (reference sequence). The J segment lost 10 bases and the V segment lost 5 bases, leaving 8 bases of the junction unmatched. CDR3 protein: CATSRDQGDSPLHF. DNA for the CDR3: TGTGCCACCAGCCGGGACCAGGGGGACTCACCCCTCCACTTT. Together with reference TRBV15 and TRBJ1-6, the CDR3 gives the full variable domain: DAMVIQNPRYQVTQFGKPVTLSCSQTLNHNVMYWYQQKSSQAPKLLFHYYDKDFNNEADTPDNFQSRRPNTSFCFLDIRSPGLGDTAMYLCATSRDQGDSPLHFGNGTRLTVT.

The rearrangement joins TRBV6-5 to TRBJ1-2; 7 bases line up with TRBD1. The CDR3 runs to 14 residues. The trim removed 6 bases at V and 2 bases at J, leaving 6 bases unmatched. Per the germline V gene, CDR1 is MNHEY and CDR2 is SVGAGI. The CDR3 loop is CASSRDSFNYGYTF. In DNA, the CDR3 is TGTGCCAGCAGCCGGGACAGCTTCAACTATGGCTACACCTTC.

This chain connects TRBV19 to TRBJ1-1; the D is unclear. Germline CDR1 LNHDA, CDR2 SQIVND (reference sequence). The CDR3 consists of 13 residues. The V end was cut by 8 bases, the J end by 0 bases, with 10 bases between. The CDR3 sequence: CASLTGLNTEAFF. CDR3 nucleotide sequence: TGTGCCAGTCTTACGGGTCTGAACACTGAAGCTTTCTTT. The variable domain in full, completed from reference TRBV19 and TRBJ1-1, reads DGGITQSPKYLFRKEGQNVTLSCEQNLNHDAMYWYRQDPGQGLRLIYYSQIVNDFQKGDIAEGYSVSREKKESFPLTVTSAQKNPTAFYLCASLTGLNTEAFFGQGTRLTVV.

This chain connects TRBV6-1 to TRBJ2-7; possible D gene TRBD1, 7 bases. Germline V gene data show CDR1 as MNHNS and CDR2 as SASEGT. V shed 3 bases and J shed 5 bases, with 11 bases lying between them. This CDR3 is built from 13 residues. CDR3 DNA sequence: TGTGCCAGCAGTGAGGCCAGGGGGGACGAGCAGTACTTC. It encodes CASSEARGDEQYF.

This sequence joins TRBV19 and TRBJ2-6; D possibly corresponds to TRBD1 (6 bases). The CDR3 runs 16 residues. The V and J ends lost 3 bases and 0 bases respectively, with 9 bases between them. Germline assignment: CDR1 LNHDA and CDR2 SQIVND (reference sequence). CDR3 nucleotides: TGTGCCAGTAGTATCCCGGACAGCTCTGGGGCCAACGTCCTGACTTTC. This encodes CASSIPDSSGANVLTF.

This rearrangement joins TRBV29-1 to TRBJ2-7; D tentatively fits TRBD1 or TRBD2 (6 bases each). The CDR3 spans 12 residues. Germline V lookup: CDR1 SQVTM, CDR2 ANQGSEA. V was pared by 7 bases and J by 4 bases, with 14 bases between. The CDR3 region has the DNA TGCAGCGCGCGGGACATAGCTTACGAGCAGTACTTC. The encoded protein is CSARDIAYEQYF.

The CDR3 protein is CASSTDWNTEAFF. The DNA of the CDR3 is TGTGCCAGCAGTACAGATTGGAACACTGAAGCTTTCTTT. The chain combines TRBV2 with TRBJ1-1; D is ambiguous. There are 13 residues in the CDR3. CDR1 and CDR2 from the germline V gene are SNHLY and FYNNEI. Trimming cost V 5 bases and J 1 base, with 8 bases left between them.